These T cell receptor beta chains were read from a single sample in a study of CD8 T cells in Susac syndrome. TCRdb reprocessed the immunoSEQ multiplex PCR reads via MiXCR and lists one record per CDR3 protein. The repertoire holds under 150,000 distinct CDR3 sequences, with about 95% as singletons. The sample comprised CD4+ T cells from PBMCs. The receptors shown here come from a human donor with multiple sclerosis. Each CDR3 is given with its conserved first and last residue. Fields, in order: CDR3 DNA, CDR3 protein, V gene, D gene, clone size, J gene. A D gene is named only where the DNA matches it firmly. Expanded clones get a size class; other rows say once, few or many, or leave the size out.

CDR3 DNA: TGTGCCAGCAGCACCACCCAGGGGGGGGAGACCCAGTACTTC
CDR3 protein: CASSTTQGGETQYF
V gene: TRBV5-4
D gene: -
clone size: once
J gene: TRBJ2-5

CDR3 DNA: TGTGCCAGCAGCTTAGCGGACGGGGTAAAAAACATTCAGTACTTC
CDR3 protein: CASSLADGVKNIQYF
V gene: TRBV7-2
D gene: -
clone size: -
J gene: TRBJ2-4

CDR3 DNA: TGTGCCAGCAGCCGGGGAGTCGGGACAGGTAACAATGAGCAGTTCTTC
CDR3 protein: CASSRGVGTGNNEQFF
V gene: TRBV3-1
D gene: TRBD1
clone size: once
J gene: TRBJ2-1

CDR3 DNA: TGCAGTGCTTGGAGGACGGGGGACGGAACCAAAAACATTCAGTACTTC
CDR3 protein: CSAWRTGDGTKNIQYF
V gene: TRBV20-1
D gene: -
clone size: -
J gene: TRBJ2-4

CDR3 DNA: TGCGCCAGCAGCTTGGGGGACAGGGGACCACTCGGATACAATGAGCAGTTCTTC
CDR3 protein: CASSLGDRGPLGYNEQFF
V gene: TRBV5-1
D gene: TRBD1
clone size: -
J gene: TRBJ2-1

CDR3 DNA: TGTGCCAGTAGTATACGCAGGGACGGCTACACCTTC
CDR3 protein: CASSIRRDGYTF
V gene: TRBV19
D gene: -
clone size: -
J gene: TRBJ1-2

CDR3 DNA: TGTGCCAGCAGTTTTATAGGTCCTGGCTACACCTTC
CDR3 protein: CASSFIGPGYTF
V gene: TRBV12-3/TRBV12-4
D gene: -
clone size: -
J gene: TRBJ1-2

CDR3 DNA: TGTGCCACCAGACCCGGGGAAGATAATTCACCCCTCCACTTT
CDR3 protein: CATRPGEDNSPLHF
V gene: TRBV6-2/TRBV6-3
D gene: -
clone size: -
J gene: TRBJ1-6

CDR3 DNA: TGCGCCAGCAGCCCTTGGACAGAACAAGAGACCCAGTACTTC
CDR3 protein: CASSPWTEQETQYF
V gene: TRBV5-1
D gene: -
clone size: once
J gene: TRBJ2-5

CDR3 DNA: TGTGCCTGGAAACTACAGGGGCGGGCGGAAGCTTTCTTT
CDR3 protein: CAWKLQGRAEAFF
V gene: TRBV30
D gene: TRBD1
clone size: -
J gene: TRBJ1-1

CDR3 DNA: TGTGCCAGCAGCCCGGGACAGGGAGACGAAAAACTGTTTTTT
CDR3 protein: CASSPGQGDEKLFF
V gene: TRBV12-3/TRBV12-4
D gene: TRBD1
clone size: once
J gene: TRBJ1-4

CDR3 DNA: TGCAGCGGCGGACAGGGGCTGGGCACAGATACGCAGTATTTT
CDR3 protein: CSGGQGLGTDTQYF
V gene: TRBV29-1
D gene: TRBD1
clone size: -
J gene: TRBJ2-3

CDR3 DNA: TGTGCCAGCAGCCCGCATGGACAACTCAACACTGAAGCTTTCTTT
CDR3 protein: CASSPHGQLNTEAFF
V gene: TRBV3-1
D gene: -
clone size: -
J gene: TRBJ1-1

CDR3 DNA: TGTGCCAGTAGTATGGGCGCGGAGGTAGGAGAGACCCAGTACTTC
CDR3 protein: CASSMGAEVGETQYF
V gene: TRBV19
D gene: -
clone size: -
J gene: TRBJ2-5

CDR3 DNA: TGCAGTGCCCGAGACTGGTACGAGCAGTACTTC
CDR3 protein: CSARDWYEQYF
V gene: TRBV20-1
D gene: -
clone size: -
J gene: TRBJ2-7

CDR3 DNA: TGTGCCTGGAGTGGGCAGGACCTTTATCAGCCCCAGCATTTT
CDR3 protein: CAWSGQDLYQPQHF
V gene: TRBV30
D gene: -
clone size: -
J gene: TRBJ1-5

CDR3 DNA: TGCGCCAGCGGTGGTTACGGGACAGGGAGGAATGAGCAGTTCTTC
CDR3 protein: CASGGYGTGRNEQFF
V gene: TRBV5-1
D gene: TRBD1
clone size: -
J gene: TRBJ2-1

CDR3 DNA: TGCAGTGCTAGGGGAACAGATGTCTACCAAGAGACCCAGTACTTC
CDR3 protein: CSARGTDVYQETQYF
V gene: TRBV20-1
D gene: -
clone size: -
J gene: TRBJ2-5

CDR3 DNA: TGTGCCAGCAGTCGCAATCGGAATTCACCCCTCCACTTT
CDR3 protein: CASSRNRNSPLHF
V gene: TRBV2
D gene: -
clone size: -
J gene: TRBJ1-6

CDR3 DNA: TGCGCCAGCAGCTTGGACCCCCTTGCAGGAAACACCATATATTTT
CDR3 protein: CASSLDPLAGNTIYF
V gene: TRBV5-1
D gene: -
clone size: -
J gene: TRBJ1-3

CDR3 DNA: TGTGCCTGGACCAGCAAAAGAGAACAGCCCCAGCATTTT
CDR3 protein: CAWTSKREQPQHF
V gene: TRBV30
D gene: -
clone size: -
J gene: TRBJ1-5

CDR3 DNA: TGTGCCAGCAGTCCTGGACTAGCGGGAGTGTTTGAGCAGTTCTTC
CDR3 protein: CASSPGLAGVFEQFF
V gene: TRBV27
D gene: TRBD2
clone size: -
J gene: TRBJ2-1

CDR3 DNA: TGCAGTGTTCGGTTGGCGCGGGGCTACACCTTC
CDR3 protein: CSVRLARGYTF
V gene: TRBV20-1
D gene: -
clone size: -
J gene: TRBJ1-2

CDR3 DNA: TGCGCCAGCAGCCGCGACCTATCCACTGAAGCTTTCTTT
CDR3 protein: CASSRDLSTEAFF
V gene: TRBV5-1
D gene: -
clone size: -
J gene: TRBJ1-1

CDR3 DNA: TGTGCCTGGAGTGGGAGAGGTGGGGCCAACGTCCTGACTTTC
CDR3 protein: CAWSGRGGANVLTF
V gene: TRBV30
D gene: -
clone size: once
J gene: TRBJ2-6

CDR3 DNA: TGTGCCAGTAGGAGGGGATCCGGGACAGCGAACACCGGGGAGCTGTTTTTT
CDR3 protein: CASRRGSGTANTGELFF
V gene: TRBV19
D gene: TRBD1
clone size: -
J gene: TRBJ2-2

CDR3 DNA: TGCAGCGCTTTGCGTCCCGGGGGGGATGGCTACACCTTC
CDR3 protein: CSALRPGGDGYTF
V gene: TRBV29-1
D gene: -
clone size: -
J gene: TRBJ1-2

CDR3 DNA: TGCAGCGTAGGACAGACGCATGGAAACACCATATATTTT
CDR3 protein: CSVGQTHGNTIYF
V gene: TRBV29-1
D gene: -
clone size: -
J gene: TRBJ1-3

CDR3 DNA: TGTGCCAGCATCCTTTCTAGCGCAGACACAGATACGCAGTATTTT
CDR3 protein: CASILSSADTDTQYF
V gene: TRBV2
D gene: -
clone size: -
J gene: TRBJ2-3